The present T cell receptor (beta chain) was sequenced within a study of T cell responses to AZD1222 COVID-19 vaccine. The study's findings and limits: Unmutated variant regions are reportedly targeted by nearly half of spike-specific TCRs. The sample set comprised mostly white British donors with more females, and clonal diversity was possibly underestimated. Just a handful of AZD1222 recipients tested seropositive at baseline.

V lost 4 bases, J lost 1 base, and 19 bases lay in between. Germline CDR1 is SEHNR and CDR2 is FQNEAQ (reference sequence). The CDR3 is made up of 17 amino acids. Concerning this clone: Its target is unknown.

The method was immunoSEQ multiplex PCR; TCRdb's version includes in-frame clones alone and lacks a portion of them. This sample has around 26,000 clones, with about 90% found just once. The receptor's source is an adult who received the AZD1222 COVID-19 vaccine. Here the sequenced sample was peripheral blood, taken 28 days after the second AZD1222 dose. The chain recombines TRBV7-9 with TRBJ2-5; D perhaps matches TRBD1 (7 bases). The chain's CDR3 is CASSSKRQGGIQETQYF. The CDR3 nucleotides are TGTGCCAGCAGCTCAAAACGCCAGGGGGGAATCCAAGAGACCCAGTACTTC.